Listed below are T cell receptor beta chains from one sample, sequenced in a study of cytomegalovirus exposure and HLA in healthy donors. The repertoire was sequenced with immunoSEQ multiplex PCR; TCRdb's copy has only in-frame clones and lacks some. This sample has 150,000 to 200,000 clones, with around 81% found just once. The sample comprised PBMCs. The receptors stem from a woman aged 18 to 35 in good health and CMV-seropositive. CDR3s include the opening cysteine and the closing phenylalanine or tryptophan. The D gene is left open where the match is weak. A clone size is listed for some rows: how often the clone was seen (once, few, many), or a class if it is expanded.

J: TRBJ2-7; V: TRBV7-2; length: 15; size: once; D: NA; DNA: TGTGCCAGCAGCTTAGTGAAGGGGAACTCCTACGAGCAGTACTTC; CDR3: CASSLVKGNSYEQYF
J: TRBJ2-1; V: TRBV5-4; length: 14; size: NA; D: NA; DNA: TGTGCCAGCAGCTTGGACCCTACCTACAATGAGCAGTTCTTC; CDR3: CASSLDPTYNEQFF
J: TRBJ1-6; V: TRBV5-5; length: 14; size: NA; D: NA; DNA: TGTGCCAGCAGCTTTAATCCAGGGGATTCACCCCTCCACTTT; CDR3: CASSFNPGDSPLHF
J: TRBJ2-5; V: TRBV7-9; length: 15; size: NA; D: NA; DNA: TGTGCCAGCAGCTCGAAACAGGGATCCCAAGAGACCCAGTACTTC; CDR3: CASSSKQGSQETQYF
J: TRBJ1-5; V: TRBV5-6; length: 16; size: NA; D: NA; DNA: TGTGCCAGCAGCCAGACCGGGAGCTATAGCAATCAGCCCCAGCATTTT; CDR3: CASSQTGSYSNQPQHF
J: TRBJ2-7; V: TRBV29-1; length: 14; size: NA; D: NA; DNA: TGCAGCGTTGAAGTTGGGGGCACACGTTACGAGCAGTACTTC; CDR3: CSVEVGGTRYEQYF
J: TRBJ1-3; V: TRBV11-2; length: 18; size: once; D: NA; DNA: TGTGCCAGCAGCTTAGTTCTCTCTAGGTCGAGCTCTGGAAACACCATATATTTT; CDR3: CASSLVLSRSSSGNTIYF
J: TRBJ1-2; V: TRBV9; length: 12; size: few; D: TRBD1; DNA: TGTGCCAGCGGGGGGACAGACTATGGCTACACCTTC; CDR3: CASGGTDYGYTF
J: TRBJ1-5; V: TRBV28; length: 15; size: NA; D: NA; DNA: TGTGCCAGCCCCAGGGGATTACTATGGGATCAGCCCCAGCATTTT; CDR3: CASPRGLLWDQPQHF
J: TRBJ1-6; V: TRBV6-1; length: 15; size: NA; D: NA; DNA: TGTGCCAGCAGCCCCGGGACAAATAATAATTCACCCCTCCACTTT; CDR3: CASSPGTNNNSPLHF
J: TRBJ1-2; V: TRBV6-5; length: 14; size: NA; D: NA; DNA: TGTGCCAGCAGTGAGGGGGGGGCAAGGTATGGCTACACCTTC; CDR3: CASSEGGARYGYTF
J: TRBJ1-2; V: TRBV4-2; length: 15; size: NA; D: NA; DNA: TGTGCCAGCAGCCAAGTCGAGGGGGAAGGTGATGGCTACACCTTC; CDR3: CASSQVEGEGDGYTF
J: TRBJ1-2; V: TRBV7-9; length: 14; size: NA; D: TRBD1; DNA: TGTGCCAGCAGCGCATCCGGGACAGGTTATGGCTACACCTTC; CDR3: CASSASGTGYGYTF
J: TRBJ2-5; V: TRBV5-1; length: 15; size: NA; D: NA; DNA: TGCGCCAGCAGCTTGCTAGGGGGGGTCCAAGAGACCCAGTACTTC; CDR3: CASSLLGGVQETQYF
J: TRBJ2-6; V: TRBV5-6; length: 17; size: NA; D: TRBD1; DNA: TGTGCCAGCAGCTTGGTCGACAGGGGCTCTGGGGCCAACGGCCTGACTTTC; CDR3: CASSLVDRGSGANGLTF
J: TRBJ2-5; V: TRBV27; length: 19; size: NA; D: TRBD2; DNA: TGTGCCAGCAGTTTACATCCGGGACTAGCGGGGGGTTTCGTAGAGACCCAGTACTTC; CDR3: CASSLHPGLAGGFVETQYF
J: TRBJ1-1; V: TRBV6-5; length: 13; size: NA; D: NA; DNA: TGTGCCAGCAGTTACTCCCCTAGGACTGAAGCTTTCTTT; CDR3: CASSYSPRTEAFF
J: TRBJ2-5; V: TRBV6-1; length: 18; size: NA; D: TRBD2; DNA: TGTGCCAGCAGTGAATACCCCCAGCGGGGGGGGCTCCAAGAGACCCAGTACTTC; CDR3: CASSEYPQRGGLQETQYF
J: TRBJ1-4; V: TRBV9; length: 15; size: NA; D: NA; DNA: TGTGCCAGCAGCGTACTAGGAGGGGAAAGTGAAAAACTGTTTTTT; CDR3: CASSVLGGESEKLFF
J: TRBJ2-1; V: TRBV30; length: 15; size: NA; D: NA; DNA: TGTGCCTGGAGTGTTGTGGGCGGGGCCTACAATGAGCAGTTCTTC; CDR3: CAWSVVGGAYNEQFF